A selection of T cell receptor beta chains follows, all from one sample in a study of T cell responses to AZD1222 COVID-19 vaccine. TCRdb's copy holds only in-frame clones and misses some; the assay was immunoSEQ multiplex PCR. The sample includes approximately 130,000 clones, over 85% of them seen just once. The sequenced sample was peripheral blood, obtained on day 0 of AZD1222 vaccination. All receptors come from an adult in good health. CDR3s include the opening cysteine and the closing phenylalanine or tryptophan. A D gene is named only where the DNA matches it firmly. Clone size is not always given. Where it is, it says once, few, many or a class for expanded clones.

J gene: TRBJ1-5; clone size: .; V gene: TRBV28; D gene: .; CDR3 protein: CASVGSNQPQHF; CDR3 DNA: TGTGCCAGCGTCGGAAGCAATCAGCCCCAGCATTTT
J gene: TRBJ1-2; clone size: .; V gene: TRBV18; D gene: .; CDR3 protein: CASSPYGGQFNYGYTF; CDR3 DNA: TGTGCCAGCTCACCTTACGGCGGACAGTTCAACTATGGCTACACCTTC
J gene: TRBJ2-1; clone size: .; V gene: TRBV19; D gene: .; CDR3 protein: CASSPGLLPRSSYNEQFF; CDR3 DNA: TGTGCCAGTAGTCCCGGCCTTTTGCCTAGGAGCTCCTACAATGAGCAGTTCTTC
J gene: TRBJ1-1; clone size: .; V gene: TRBV3-1/TRBV3-2; D gene: .; CDR3 protein: CASSQAAGEAFF; CDR3 DNA: TGTGCCAGCAGCCAAGCGGCTGGTGAAGCTTTCTTT
J gene: TRBJ2-3; clone size: once; V gene: TRBV27; D gene: .; CDR3 protein: CASRMVGATTDTQYF; CDR3 DNA: TGTGCCAGCAGAATGGTGGGGGCGACCACAGATACGCAGTATTTT
J gene: TRBJ2-1; clone size: .; V gene: TRBV7-8; D gene: .; CDR3 protein: CASLSGSSNSYNEQFF; CDR3 DNA: TGTGCCAGTTTGAGCGGGTCTTCGAACTCCTACAATGAGCAGTTCTTC
J gene: TRBJ1-5; clone size: .; V gene: TRBV11-2; D gene: .; CDR3 protein: CASSLEAGGPQHF; CDR3 DNA: TGTGCCAGCAGCTTAGAGGCGGGAGGGCCCCAGCATTTT
J gene: TRBJ2-2; clone size: .; V gene: TRBV25-1; D gene: .; CDR3 protein: CASTRRGSGELFF; CDR3 DNA: TGTGCCAGCACCCGCCGGGGATCCGGGGAGCTGTTTTTT
J gene: TRBJ1-2; clone size: .; V gene: TRBV30; D gene: .; CDR3 protein: CAWRLNQGSNYGYTF; CDR3 DNA: TGTGCCTGGAGGCTCAATCAGGGATCTAACTATGGCTACACCTTC
J gene: TRBJ1-5; clone size: .; V gene: TRBV28; D gene: .; CDR3 protein: CASSSRGGGNQPQHF; CDR3 DNA: TGTGCCAGCAGTTCTCGGGGAGGGGGCAATCAGCCCCAGCATTTT
J gene: TRBJ1-2; clone size: .; V gene: TRBV7-9; D gene: .; CDR3 protein: CASSLARTESYGYTF; CDR3 DNA: TGTGCCAGCAGCTTAGCCCGGACAGAGTCCTATGGCTACACCTTC